These 21 T cell receptor beta chains came from one sample sequenced in a study of control samples from healthy donors and cancer patients. Repertoires were generated with immunoSEQ multiplex PCR, while TCRdb's copy carries only in-frame clones and drops some. This repertoire shows some 130,000 clones, 92% found once; its top ten account for around 2.1%. What was sequenced was blood. These receptors originate from a woman in her forties or fifties in good health.

This clone was seen once. A read error may produce the germline difference seen at one junction end. The V call is TRBV7-7, the J call TRBJ2-5; the D gene is possibly TRBD1 (6 bases). The CDR3 has 13 amino acids. CDR1 SSHAT and CDR2 FNYEAQ come from the germline V gene (reference sequence). DNA of the CDR3: TGTGCTAGCAGCTTACAGGGCCAAGAGACCCAGTACTTC. It codes for CASSLQGQETQYF. Drawing the rest from reference TRBV7-7 and TRBJ2-5, the complete variable domain is GAGVSQSPRYKVTKRGQDVTLRCDPISSHATLYWYQQALGQGPEFLTYFNYEAQPDKSGLPSDRFSAERPEGSISTLTIQRTEQRDSAMYRCASSLQGQETQYFGPGTRLLVL.

Here the CDR3 DNA reads TGCAGCGTTGAAGATCGCACGAGAGTCGCTGGAAACACCATATATTTT. This gives the protein CSVEDRTRVAGNTIYF. The chain has TRBV29-1 and TRBJ1-3, with unresolved D. The V gene lost 0 bases and the J gene lost 2 bases, with 14 bases spanning the gap. The CDR3 is 16 amino acids. CDR1 is SQVTM, CDR2 ANQGSEA, per germline.

The rearrangement joins TRBV6-6 to TRBJ1-4; tentative D call: TRBD1 (5 bases). The CDR3 is made up of 13 amino acids. Germline V gene sequence: CDR1 MNHNY, CDR2 SVGAGI (reference sequence). Trimming stripped 8 bases from V and 7 bases from J, with 14 bases between. The CDR3 DNA sequence: TGTGCCAGCTCCACCGGGGGTTCTGAAAAACTGTTTTTT. Translation: CASSTGGSEKLFF.

DNA of the CDR3: TGTGCCACCAGCAGAGAGCCGACAGGGGCGGAGACCCAGTACTTC. This gives the protein CATSREPTGAETQYF. The rearrangement joins TRBV15 to TRBJ2-5, with 8 positions matching TRBD1. The CDR3 has 15 residues. Germline CDR1 reads LNHNV; CDR2 reads YYDKDF (reference sequence). V was clipped by 0 bases and J by 5 bases; unmatched bases: 5.

The chain recombines TRBV19 with TRBJ2-2; D possibly corresponds to TRBD1 (6 bases). There are 13 residues in the CDR3. From germline, CDR1 is LNHDA and CDR2 SQIVND (reference sequence). Trimming took off 4 bases at V and 6 bases at J, with 9 bases between the two ends. In DNA form, the CDR3 reads TGTGCCAGTAGTACCAGGGGTCCCGGGGAGCTGTTTTTT. Its translation is CASSTRGPGELFF.

V is TRBV5-1 and J is TRBJ1-2; no definite D call. CDR1 is SGHRS and CDR2 is YFSETQ in the germline V gene. The V end lost 2 bases, the J end lost 1 base, and 6 bases lay between the germline ends. This CDR3 region has 13 residues. CDR3 residues: CASSFRVNYGYTF. CDR3 DNA: TGCGCCAGCAGCTTCAGAGTTAACTATGGCTACACCTTC.

This sequence joins TRBV5-1 and TRBJ1-1, with D uncertain. This CDR3 comprises 15 residues. CDR1 SGHRS and CDR2 YFSETQ come from the germline V gene. The V and J ends lost 1 base and 0 bases respectively, with 10 bases between them. CDR3 sequence (DNA): TGCGCCAGCAGCTTGTCCAGATCCATGAACACTGAAGCTTTCTTT. Amino acids: CASSLSRSMNTEAFF.

The chain recombines TRBV25-1 with TRBJ2-3; a weak D match, TRBD2 (7 bases). V was pared by 7 bases and J by 3 bases, with 14 bases between. This CDR3 has 14 residues. Germline V gives CDR1 MGHDK, CDR2 SYGVNS. The CDR3 sequence is CASTVGGQTDTQYF. The DNA of the CDR3 is TGTGCCAGCACGGTGGGGGGGCAAACAGATACGCAGTATTTT.

The chain couples TRBV15 to TRBJ2-7, with 9 bases lining up with TRBD2. This CDR3 has 19 residues. CDR1 is LNHNV and CDR2 is YYDKDF in the germline V gene (reference sequence). V lost 0 bases and J lost 3; bases outside the gene matches: 15. CDR3 in DNA: TGTGCCACCAGCAGAGATCGAGGCCTAGCGGGACCTGGGGGCTACGAGCAGTACTTC. Encoded protein: CATSRDRGLAGPGGYEQYF.

The chain uses TRBV5-4 and TRBJ2-2, with D perhaps TRBD1 (6 bases). The germline CDR1 and CDR2 sequences are SGHNT and YYREEE (reference sequence). V gave up 0 bases and J gave up 3 bases, with 9 bases separating them. The CDR3 covers 15 residues. The CDR3 sequence is CASSLAPGDTGELFF. CDR3 bases: TGTGCCAGCAGCTTGGCGCCAGGGGACACCGGGGAGCTGTTTTTT.

This chain joins TRBV5-6 and TRBJ1-5; 9 bases line up with TRBD1. The CDR3 length is 14 residues. CDR1 SGHDT and CDR2 YYEEEE come from the germline V gene. Germline trimming cut 0 bases from V and 7 bases from J; bases unmatched to any gene: 2. For the CDR3, the DNA is TGTGCCAGCAGCTTGGGGACAGGGGCCCAGCCCCAGCATTTT. It encodes CASSLGTGAQPQHF.

The rearrangement links TRBV28 to TRBJ1-1; the D gene is possibly TRBD1 (5 bases). Trimming removed 2 bases from V and 4 bases from J, with 11 bases in between. This CDR3 comprises 14 residues. In germline, CDR1 is MDHEN, CDR2 SYDVKM. The chain's CDR3 is CASSLPGEGTEAFF. The CDR3 DNA reads TGTGCCAGCAGTTTACCGGGGGAGGGCACTGAAGCTTTCTTT.

V and J are TRBV18 and TRBJ1-1; D remains ambiguous. Per germline, CDR1 KGHSH and CDR2 LQKENI. The CDR3 runs to 12 residues. V was pared by 3 bases and J by 8 bases, with 10 bases between. In DNA, the CDR3 is TGTGCCAGCTCACCGGACCCCCCAGAAGCTTTCTTT. Its protein is CASSPDPPEAFF.

CDR3 amino acids: CASRGGGPVTGELFF. DNA of the CDR3: TGTGCCAGTAGAGGGGGAGGGCCGGTCACCGGGGAGCTGTTTTTT. This rearrangement joins TRBV19 to TRBJ2-2, with D possibly being TRBD2 (7 bases). The CDR3 has 15 residues. Germline V gives CDR1 LNHDA, CDR2 SQIVND (reference sequence). V shed 6 bases and J shed 4 bases, with 15 bases lying between them.

For the CDR3, the DNA is TGCGCCAGCAGGACAAGTGGGACTGAAGCTTTCTTT. Its protein is CASRTSGTEAFF. This chain uses TRBV10-2 with TRBJ1-1; D is uncertain. Looked up from germline, CDR1 is WSHSY and CDR2 is SAAADI. V dropped 6 bases and J dropped 5 bases, with 10 bases sitting between them. This CDR3 has 12 amino acids.

The J gene is TRBJ1-4, the V gene TRBV30; D is undetermined. The V end was cut by 4 bases, the J end by 4 bases, with 13 bases between. Germline CDR1 and CDR2: GTSNPN and SVGIG (reference sequence). The CDR3 spans 14 residues. This CDR3 is CAWKGWQRNEKLFF. DNA of the CDR3: TGTGCCTGGAAGGGTTGGCAGCGTAATGAAAAACTGTTTTTT. The variable domain in full, with the rest retrieved from reference TRBV30 and TRBJ1-4, is SQTIHQWPATLVQPVGSPLSLECTVEGTSNPNLYWYRQAAGRGLQLLFYSVGIGQISSEVPQNLSASRPQDRQFILSSKKLLLSDSGFYLCAWKGWQRNEKLFFGSGTQLSVL.

This sequence joins TRBV5-1 and TRBJ1-5; 7 positions agree with TRBD1. Germline loops: CDR1 SGHRS, CDR2 YFSETQ. The CDR3 is 15 residues long. Germline trimming cut 2 bases from V and 1 base from J; bases unmatched to any gene: 3. The CDR3: CASSFGTVSNQPQHF. The DNA of the CDR3 is TGCGCCAGCAGCTTCGGGACAGTGAGCAATCAGCCCCAGCATTTT.

J is TRBJ2-5 and V is TRBV5-1; 11 nucleotides agree with TRBD1. This CDR3 contains 16 residues. Germline CDR1 reads SGHRS; CDR2 reads YFSETQ. The junction had 5 bases not matched to a gene; V was cut back by 2 bases and J by 2 bases. CDR3 in amino acids: CASSFLRDRGQETQYF. The CDR3 coding sequence is TGCGCCAGCAGCTTCCTCCGGGACAGGGGGCAAGAGACCCAGTACTTC.

CDR3 region: CASSQGGYYGYTF. CDR3 coding DNA: TGTGCCAGCAGCCAAGGGGGTTACTATGGCTACACCTTC. This chain links TRBV13 with TRBJ1-2, with D maybe TRBD1 (6 bases). There are 13 residues in the CDR3. V was trimmed by 5 bases and J by 3 bases, leaving 10 bases between them. Germline V lookup: CDR1 PRHDT, CDR2 FYEKMQ (reference sequence).

This clone was detected only a few times. The gene calls are TRBV2 and TRBJ1-2; maybe TRBD1 (5 bases). There are 14 residues in the CDR3. The germline CDR1 and CDR2 sequences are SNHLY and FYNNEI. V lost 0 bases and J 7 bases, leaving 12 bases between the germline ends. The CDR3 spells CASSEALLRGGYTF. The CDR3 region has the DNA TGTGCCAGCAGTGAAGCGCTTCTGAGGGGTGGCTACACCTTC.

The chain's CDR3 is CASSQDLVGFETQYF. Here the CDR3 DNA reads TGTGCCAGCAGCCAAGATCTAGTGGGGTTTGAGACCCAGTACTTC. This chain joins TRBV3-1 (or the pseudogene TRBV3-2) and TRBJ2-5; D gene uncertain. The CDR3 runs 15 residues. Germline CDR1 is LGHDT and CDR2 is YNNKEL (reference sequence). Trimming removed 0 bases from V and 5 bases from J, with 13 bases in between.